Shown below are 9 T cell receptor beta chains from a single sample sequenced in a study of shared clonotypes between healthy human individuals. The protocol was immunoSEQ multiplex PCR, while the TCRdb copy is restricted to in-frame clones and leaves out a portion. The table shows hundreds of thousands of clones, with about 95% occurring only once. Sequenced: naive CD4+ T cells sorted from blood. Subset of the sample: CD45RA+ positively selected. These receptors were collected from a young woman in good health.

This clone was observed once. This chain uses TRBV6-1 with TRBJ2-3, with D maybe TRBD2 (7 bases). V lost 6 bases, J lost 6 bases, and 19 bases lay in between. Germline CDR1 reads MNHNS; CDR2 reads SASEGT. This CDR3 comprises 15 residues. CDR3 protein: CASRALGGDSDTQYF. CDR3 nucleotides: TGTGCCAGCAGGGCGCTAGGGGGGGATTCGGATACGCAGTATTTT.

This chain uses TRBV2 with TRBJ1-2; no definite D call. Germline V gene lookup returns CDR1 SNHLY and CDR2 FYNNEI. This CDR3 has 12 amino acids. Trimming removed 0 bases at V and 5 bases at J, with 4 bases between. CDR3: CASSEAGYGYTF. The CDR3 DNA is TGTGCCAGCAGTGAAGCAGGGTATGGCTACACCTTC.

The chain is built from TRBV18 and TRBJ1-1; tentative D call: TRBD1 (5 bases). This CDR3 spans 16 amino acids. Trimming removed 3 bases at V and 0 bases at J, with 14 bases between. The germline gives CDR1 KGHSH, CDR2 LQKENI. DNA of the CDR3: TGTGCCAGCTCACCCCGTACGGAGGGACTGAACACTGAAGCTTTCTTT. It codes for CASSPRTEGLNTEAFF.

The V and J genes are TRBV2 and TRBJ2-5, with TRBD1 as a possible D gene (5 bases). Germline V gene data show CDR1 as SNHLY and CDR2 as FYNNEI. Trimming removed 2 bases from V and 4 bases from J, with 11 bases in between. The CDR3 is 14 amino acids. CDR3 DNA sequence: TGTGCCAGCAGTGAAAGGACAAGGAGAGAGACCCAGTACTTC. As protein: CASSERTRRETQYF.

The chain combines TRBV7-9 with TRBJ1-1; 9 bases align to TRBD1. V was pared by 5 bases and J by 0 bases, with 7 bases of the junction left unmatched. Germline CDR1 is SEHNR and CDR2 is FQNEAQ (reference sequence). The CDR3 loop spans 16 amino acids. The CDR3 coding sequence is TGTGCCAGCAGCCCCGGGACAGGGACCATGAACACTGAAGCTTTCTTT. This sequence encodes CASSPGTGTMNTEAFF.

This clone was picked up one time. The V and J genes are TRBV27 and TRBJ2-1; D possibly corresponds to TRBD2 (6 bases). V was shortened by 5 bases and J by 0 bases, with 11 bases between the two germline ends. CDR1 is MNHEY, CDR2 SMNVEV, per germline (reference sequence). This CDR3 region has 15 residues. CDR3 loop: CASSTSWSSYNEQFF. CDR3 nucleotide sequence: TGTGCCAGCAGTACTAGCTGGAGCTCCTACAATGAGCAGTTCTTC.

The chain is built from TRBV5-1 and TRBJ1-4, with a possible D match to TRBD1 (6 bases). The V gene lost 3 bases and the J gene lost 8 bases, with 20 bases spanning the gap. Germline CDR1 and CDR2: SGHRS and YFSETQ. The CDR3 extends over 16 amino acids. In nucleotides, the CDR3 is TGCGCCAGCAGCTCGGACTCAGGGGTTATTCAGGAAAAACTGTTTTTT. Protein product: CASSSDSGVIQEKLFF.

This chain uses TRBV11-2 with TRBJ2-1; TRBD1 agrees at 9 bases. V was pared by 5 bases and J by 8 bases, with 7 bases of the junction left unmatched. Germline V gene lookup returns CDR1 SGHAT and CDR2 FQNNGV. There are 14 residues in the CDR3. CDR3 in DNA: TGTGCCAGCAGCCAACAGGGGGCGAGCGATGAGCAGTTCTTC. The encoded protein is CASSQQGASDEQFF.

This clone was found once. The rearrangement links TRBV30 to TRBJ2-6, with D hard to call. CDR3 length: 13 residues. Trimming left V 3 bases short and J 3 bases short, with 6 bases between. Germline V gene lookup returns CDR1 GTSNPN and CDR2 SVGIG (reference sequence). The CDR3 bases are TGTGCCTGGAGGCTGGTTGGGGCCAACGTCCTGACTTTC. Protein: CAWRLVGANVLTF.